The T cell receptor (beta chain) under discussion was sequenced for a study of T cells expressing NK-cell markers. As for the study in general: Obtained from sorted CD3+CD56+NKG2C+, CD3+CD56+NKG2C- and CD3+CD56-NKG2C+ T cells were the TCR beta repertoires.

After re-calling the 5' RACE reads, TCRdb lists one entry per CDR3 protein, DNA absent. The sample totals approximately 550,000 distinct CDR3 sequences. General study results and limits: Six or seven donors had dominant NKG2C+ clonotypes that comprised about 1.0-8% of their CD8+ T cells.

As regards this clonotype: Antigen unknown.

This TCR was sampled from a man between 18 and 35 years old in good health. Sequenced input: blood T cells: a sorted CD56 or NKG2C T cell subset, CD4+ or CD8+ T cells, or bulk PBMC T cells (not recorded which).

CDR3 sequence: CASSLIAGGGEQFF. The genes are TRBV5-1 and TRBJ2-1; the TRBD2 assignment by TCRdb is unverifiable without DNA. The CDR3 sequence is 14 residues long. The germline gives CDR1 SGHRS, CDR2 YFSETQ.